This TCR beta chain was retrieved from a study of regulatory T cells in long-lasting Graves disease. This clonotype was detected ten times or more. Its specificity is unknown. V was trimmed by 4 bases and J by 4 bases, leaving 14 bases between them. Germline V gene sequence: CDR1 LGHDT, CDR2 YNNKEL (reference sequence). This CDR3 spans 14 amino acids. CDR3-region Arm-PCR and iRepertoire HTBI primers produced the TCR beta libraries. One entry per CDR3 protein results from TCRdb running MiXCR on the multiplex PCR reads. The sample lists 350,000 to 550,000 distinct CDR3 sequences, around 15% occurring once. Regarding the study as a whole: Lower TCR diversity characterized persistent Graves' patients relative to newly diagnosed patients.

Time point noted: newly diagnosed GD, antithyroid drugs for less than 3 months. Scientists built the TCR library using RNA that was extracted from PBMCs. These data were likewise used in another study, on T cells in Graves' hyperthyroidism and ophthalmopathy.

The sequencing here drew on peripheral blood mononuclear cells (PBMCs), taken at new diagnosis, from a patient treated with antithyroid drugs. This receptor was identified in a woman between 45 and 60 years old with Graves disease. V and J are TRBV3-1 and TRBJ2-7; D may match TRBD1 or TRBD2 (5 bases each). The DNA for the CDR3 is TGTGCCAGCAGCCGTACGTCCGAGGGGTACGAGCAGTACTTC. This codes for CASSRTSEGYEQYF.